This TCR beta chain was found in a study of shared clonotypes between healthy human individuals. There are 14 residues in the CDR3. Germline V CDR1 and CDR2: ENHRY, SYGVKD. V was cut by 3 bases and J by 6 bases, with 15 bases left in between. Here immunoSEQ multiplex PCR was the method, and the copy in TCRdb shows in-frame clones only, minus some. The sample has some 1.4 million clones; roughly 96% are singletons. Sequencing was carried out using naive CD4+ T cells sorted from blood. Subset noted: CD45RA+ positively selected. This clonotype was obtained from a man aged 25 to 40 in good health. This sequence joins TRBV10-3 and TRBJ2-7, with D uncertain. The CDR3, as DNA: TGTGCCATCAGTGACATACAGACCTTCACCGAGCAGTACTTC. It translates to CAISDIQTFTEQYF.